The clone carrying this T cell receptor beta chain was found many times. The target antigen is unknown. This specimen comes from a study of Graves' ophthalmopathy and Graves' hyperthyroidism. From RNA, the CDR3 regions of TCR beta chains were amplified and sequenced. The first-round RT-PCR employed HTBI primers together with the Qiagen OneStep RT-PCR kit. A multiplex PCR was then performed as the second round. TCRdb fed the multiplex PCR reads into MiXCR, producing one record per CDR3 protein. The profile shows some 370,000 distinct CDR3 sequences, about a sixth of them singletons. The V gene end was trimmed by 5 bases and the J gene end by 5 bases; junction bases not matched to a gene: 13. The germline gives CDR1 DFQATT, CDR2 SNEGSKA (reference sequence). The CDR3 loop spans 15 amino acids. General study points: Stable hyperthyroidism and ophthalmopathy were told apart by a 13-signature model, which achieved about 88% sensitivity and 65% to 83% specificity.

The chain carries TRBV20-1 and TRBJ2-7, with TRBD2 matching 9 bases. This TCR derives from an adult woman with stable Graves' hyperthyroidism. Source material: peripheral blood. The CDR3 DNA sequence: TGCAGTGCTCCAACTCAGCGGGAGGTCGGGCACGAGCAGTACTTC. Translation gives CSAPTQREVGHEQYF.